This is a list of T cell receptor beta chains from one sample in a study of T cells in Graves' hyperthyroidism and ophthalmopathy. TCRdb called the multiplex PCR reads again in MiXCR, with one record for every CDR3 protein. The table includes 500,000 to 650,000 distinct CDR3 sequences, about 20% detected once. Sequencing was carried out using blood. The receptors were gathered from a man aged 35-49 years with Graves' ophthalmopathy. CDR3s leave out the opening cysteine and the closing phenylalanine or tryptophan. Fields, in order: D gene, V gene, CDR3 protein. D genes are given only for firm matches.

TRBD1 | TRBV7-3 | ASSLTKPGGKNEQF
TRBD1 | TRBV9 | ASSVSGQGREKLF
- | TRBV7-6 | ASSLGSGAPNYGYT
TRBD2 | TRBV7-3 | ASSPQQAGGVNEQF
TRBD1 | TRBV10-3 | AIGQEQPQH
- | TRBV3-1 | ASSQRGENTEAF
TRBD2 | TRBV29-1 | SAKRGTSDLTGELF
- | TRBV6-5 | ASSYLRGNTEAF
- | TRBV5-1 | ASSLAGSLEAGEQY
TRBD2 | TRBV9 | ASGSGSWYTQY
TRBD1 | TRBV2 | ASRQGDSPLH
- | TRBV7-6 | ASSLVSGPNEQF
- | TRBV12-3/TRBV12-4 | ASSFGGVEKKLF
- | TRBV5-5 | ASSLIAGRPNYGYT
- | TRBV5-1 | ASSLEVGGETQY
- | TRBV15 | ATSRDRGATYNEQF
TRBD1 | TRBV7-6 | ASSFKHRGSYEQY
TRBD1 | TRBV7-9 | ASSLKQIGQGAPGANVLT
TRBD2 | TRBV7-3 | ATSGGGDNEQF
- | TRBV7-6 | ASSLWRGTQY